This paragraph reports one T cell receptor beta chain. Its antigen remains unidentified. A much more abundant neighbour one base away suggests this may be a read error. This entry belongs to a study of blood T cells in healthy people across ages. Study results and caveats: More naive CD4+ cells and higher diversity marked long-lived donors relative to aged donors. For the donors, CMV status was unknown and possibly confounded expanded clonotype changes.

A second 7 to 11 cycle PCR used barcoded and J-beta primers. Using its own MiXCR run on the 5' RACE reads, TCRdb lists one record per CDR3 protein. Of about 730,000 distinct CDR3 sequences in the sample, 35% to 45% were seen once. This CDR3 is 15 amino acids long. Germline CDR1 and CDR2: LGHDT and YNNKEL (reference sequence). V is TRBV3-1 and J is TRBJ2-6, with D perhaps given as TRBD1 or TRBD2 (5 bases each). The clonotype originates from a woman aged 55-69 years in good health. The material sequenced was blood. CDR3 sequence: CASRLAGPGANVPTF. CDR3 bases: TGTGCCAGCCGTCTAGCCGGGCCTGGGGCCAACGTCCCGACTTTC.